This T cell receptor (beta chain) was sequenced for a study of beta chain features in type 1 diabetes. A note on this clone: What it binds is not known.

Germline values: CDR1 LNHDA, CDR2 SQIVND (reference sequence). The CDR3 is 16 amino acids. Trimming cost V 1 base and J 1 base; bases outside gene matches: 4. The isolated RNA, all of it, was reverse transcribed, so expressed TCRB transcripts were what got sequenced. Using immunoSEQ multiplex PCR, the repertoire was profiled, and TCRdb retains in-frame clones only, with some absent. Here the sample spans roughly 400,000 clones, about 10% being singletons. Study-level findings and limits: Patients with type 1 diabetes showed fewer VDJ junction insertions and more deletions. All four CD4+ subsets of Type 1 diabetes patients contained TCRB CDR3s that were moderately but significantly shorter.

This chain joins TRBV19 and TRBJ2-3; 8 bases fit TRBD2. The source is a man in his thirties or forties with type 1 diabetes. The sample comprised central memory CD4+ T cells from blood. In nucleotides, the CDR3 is TGTGCCAGTAGTATAGGACTAGCGACCGGCACAGATACGCAGTATTTT. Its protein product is CASSIGLATGTDTQYF. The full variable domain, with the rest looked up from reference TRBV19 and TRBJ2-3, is DGGITQSPKYLFRKEGQNVTLSCEQNLNHDAMYWYRQDPGQGLRLIYYSQIVNDFQKGDIAEGYSVSREKKESFPLTVTSAQKNPTAFYLCASSIGLATGTDTQYFGPGTRLTVL.